This T cell receptor beta chain was captured in a study of blood T cell repertoires in COVID-19. Looking at the study overall: The United States, Italy and Spain were the sources of the acute and convalescent COVID-19 samples.

TCRdb's table, derived via immunoSEQ multiplex PCR, lists solely in-frame clones and lacks some. The sample has about 270,000 clones; about 90% are singletons. V was cut by 9 bases and J by 11 bases, with 12 bases left in between. The CDR3 is made up of 10 amino acids. Germline values: CDR1 LNHDA, CDR2 SQIVND (reference sequence). Grouping used clinical history reported by participants in a survey and questionnaire. The sequencing sample was made of PBMCs or T cells enriched from blood (not recorded which). The rearrangement links TRBV19 to TRBJ2-3; tentative D call: TRBD2 (6 bases). This TCR was sampled from a woman aged 25-40 years with acute COVID-19. CDR3 residues: CARPGTGQYF. CDR3 bases: TGTGCCAGACCCGGGACTGGGCAGTATTTT.